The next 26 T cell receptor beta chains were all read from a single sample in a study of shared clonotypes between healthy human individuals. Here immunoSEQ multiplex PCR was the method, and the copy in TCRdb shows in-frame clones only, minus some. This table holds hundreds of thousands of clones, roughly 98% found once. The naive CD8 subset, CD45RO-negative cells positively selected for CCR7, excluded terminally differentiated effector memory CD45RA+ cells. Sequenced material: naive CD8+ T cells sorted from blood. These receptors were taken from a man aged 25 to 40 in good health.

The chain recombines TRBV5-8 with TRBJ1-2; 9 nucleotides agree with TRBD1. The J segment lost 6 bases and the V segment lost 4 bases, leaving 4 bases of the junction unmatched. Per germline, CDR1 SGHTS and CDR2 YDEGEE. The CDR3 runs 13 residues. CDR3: CASSRRDRDGYTF. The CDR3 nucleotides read TGTGCCAGCAGCCGCCGGGACAGGGATGGCTACACCTTC.

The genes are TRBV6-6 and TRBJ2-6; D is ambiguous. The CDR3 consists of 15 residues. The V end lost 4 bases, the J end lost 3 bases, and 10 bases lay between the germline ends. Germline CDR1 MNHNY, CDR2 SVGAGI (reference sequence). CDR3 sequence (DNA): TGTGCCAGCAGTTCCCACGATATTGGGGCCAACGTCCTGACTTTC. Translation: CASSSHDIGANVLTF.

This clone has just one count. This chain's CDR3 is CASSQRGGEELFF. Here the CDR3 DNA reads TGCGCCAGCAGCCAAAGGGGAGGCGAGGAGCTGTTTTTT. This sequence joins TRBV4-1 and TRBJ2-2; possible D gene TRBD2, 6 bases. V lost 2 bases, J lost 10 bases, and 11 bases lay in between. Germline V gene lookup returns CDR1 MGHRA and CDR2 YSYEKL. The CDR3 is 13 residues long.

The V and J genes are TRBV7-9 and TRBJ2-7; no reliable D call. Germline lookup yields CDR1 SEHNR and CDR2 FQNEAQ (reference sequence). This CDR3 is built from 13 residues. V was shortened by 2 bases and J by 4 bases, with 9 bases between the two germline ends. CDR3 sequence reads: CASSLSQTYEQYF. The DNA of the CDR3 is TGTGCCAGCAGCTTATCACAGACGTACGAGCAGTACTTC.

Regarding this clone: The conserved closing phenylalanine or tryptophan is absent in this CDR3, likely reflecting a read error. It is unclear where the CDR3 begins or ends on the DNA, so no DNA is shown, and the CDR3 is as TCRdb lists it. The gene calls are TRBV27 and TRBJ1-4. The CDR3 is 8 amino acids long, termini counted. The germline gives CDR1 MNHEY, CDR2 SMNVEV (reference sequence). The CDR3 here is CASRREKL.

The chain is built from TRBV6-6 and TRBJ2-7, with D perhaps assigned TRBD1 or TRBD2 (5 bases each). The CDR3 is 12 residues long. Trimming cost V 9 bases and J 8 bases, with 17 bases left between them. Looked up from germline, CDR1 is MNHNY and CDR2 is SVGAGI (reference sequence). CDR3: CASLSAGAKQYF. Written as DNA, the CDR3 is TGTGCCAGTCTTTCAGCCGGGGCAAAGCAGTACTTC.

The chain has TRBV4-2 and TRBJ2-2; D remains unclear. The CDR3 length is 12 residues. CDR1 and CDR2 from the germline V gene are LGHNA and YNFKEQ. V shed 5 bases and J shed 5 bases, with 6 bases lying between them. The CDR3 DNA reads TGTGCCAGCAGCTACGGTACCGGGGAGCTGTTTTTT. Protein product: CASSYGTGELFF.

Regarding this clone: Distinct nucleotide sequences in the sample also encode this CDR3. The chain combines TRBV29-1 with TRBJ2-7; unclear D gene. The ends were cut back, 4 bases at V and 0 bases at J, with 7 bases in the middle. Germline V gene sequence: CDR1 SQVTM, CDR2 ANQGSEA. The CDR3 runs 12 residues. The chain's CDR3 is CSVAGSSYEQYF. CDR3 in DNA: TGCAGCGTTGCAGGCAGCTCCTACGAGCAGTACTTC.

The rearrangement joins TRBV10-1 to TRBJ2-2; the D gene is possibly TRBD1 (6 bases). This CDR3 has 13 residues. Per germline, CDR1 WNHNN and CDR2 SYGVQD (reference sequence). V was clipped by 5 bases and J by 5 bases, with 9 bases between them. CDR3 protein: CASSYRDTGELFF. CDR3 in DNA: TGCGCCAGCAGTTACAGGGATACCGGGGAGCTGTTTTTT.

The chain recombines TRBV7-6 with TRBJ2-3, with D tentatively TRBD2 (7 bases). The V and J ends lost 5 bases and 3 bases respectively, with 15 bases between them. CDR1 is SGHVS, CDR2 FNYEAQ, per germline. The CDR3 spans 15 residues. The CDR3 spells CASSPRGALTDTQYF. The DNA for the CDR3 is TGTGCCAGCAGCCCCCGGGGGGCGCTGACAGATACGCAGTATTTT. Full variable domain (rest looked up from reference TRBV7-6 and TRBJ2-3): GAGVSQSPRYKVTKRGQDVALRCDPISGHVSLYWYRQALGQGPEFLTYFNYEAQQDKSGLPNDRFSAERPEGSISTLTIQRTEQRDSAMYRCASSPRGALTDTQYFGPGTRLTVL.

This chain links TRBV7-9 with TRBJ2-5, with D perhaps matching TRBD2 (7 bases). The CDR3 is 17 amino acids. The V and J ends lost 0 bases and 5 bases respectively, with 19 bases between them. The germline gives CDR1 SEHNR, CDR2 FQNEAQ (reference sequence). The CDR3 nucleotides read TGTGCCAGCAGCTTAGCGATCGGGGGCCAAGCGGGGGAGACCCAGTACTTC. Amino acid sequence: CASSLAIGGQAGETQYF.

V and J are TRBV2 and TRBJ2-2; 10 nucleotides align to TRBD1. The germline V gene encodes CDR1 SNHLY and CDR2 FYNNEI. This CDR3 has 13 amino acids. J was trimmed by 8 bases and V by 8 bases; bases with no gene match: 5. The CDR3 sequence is CASRGQGEGELFF. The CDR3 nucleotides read TGTGCCAGCCGAGGACAGGGGGAGGGGGAGCTGTTTTTT.

CDR3 loop: CASSLLASRVTDTQYF. The CDR3 DNA reads TGTGCCAGCAGCTTATTGGCCAGCAGGGTCACAGATACGCAGTATTTT. The V call is TRBV7-8, the J call TRBJ2-3, with D possibly TRBD1 on 5 matching bases. Germline CDR1 reads SGHVS; CDR2 reads FQNEAQ. The CDR3 has 16 amino acids. Trimming stripped 2 bases from V and 2 bases from J, with 14 bases between.

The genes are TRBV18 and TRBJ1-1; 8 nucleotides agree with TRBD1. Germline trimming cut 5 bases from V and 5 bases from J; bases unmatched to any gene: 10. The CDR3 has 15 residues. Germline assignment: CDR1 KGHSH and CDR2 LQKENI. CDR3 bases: TGTGCCAGCTCAGCGACCGGGACAGGCCGGACTGAAGCTTTCTTT. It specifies CASSATGTGRTEAFF.

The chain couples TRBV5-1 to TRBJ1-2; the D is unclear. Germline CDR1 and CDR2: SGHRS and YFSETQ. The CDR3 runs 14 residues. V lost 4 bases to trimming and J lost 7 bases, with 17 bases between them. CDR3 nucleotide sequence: TGCGCCAGCAGCCTAAGAAGTGGGGAGATTGGCTACACCTTC. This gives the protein CASSLRSGEIGYTF.

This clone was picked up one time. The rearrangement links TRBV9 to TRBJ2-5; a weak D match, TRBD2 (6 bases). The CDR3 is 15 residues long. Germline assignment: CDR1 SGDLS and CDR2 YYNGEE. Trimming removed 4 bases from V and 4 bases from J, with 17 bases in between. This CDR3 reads CASSSRPGGVETQYF. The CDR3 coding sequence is TGTGCCAGCAGCTCACGACCAGGAGGGGTAGAGACCCAGTACTTC.

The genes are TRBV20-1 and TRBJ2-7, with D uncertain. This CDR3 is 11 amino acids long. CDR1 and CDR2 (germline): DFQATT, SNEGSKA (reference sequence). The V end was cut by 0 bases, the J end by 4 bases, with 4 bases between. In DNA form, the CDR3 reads TGCAGTGCTAGAGATTGGTACGAGCAGTACTTC. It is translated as CSARDWYEQYF.

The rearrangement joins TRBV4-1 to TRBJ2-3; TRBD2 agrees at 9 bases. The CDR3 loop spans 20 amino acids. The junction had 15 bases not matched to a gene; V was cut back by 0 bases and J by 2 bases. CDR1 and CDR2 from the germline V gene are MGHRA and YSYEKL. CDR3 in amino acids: CASSQDPNREREDLTDTQYF. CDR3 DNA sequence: TGCGCCAGCAGCCAAGATCCAAACCGAGAGCGGGAGGACCTCACAGATACGCAGTATTTT.

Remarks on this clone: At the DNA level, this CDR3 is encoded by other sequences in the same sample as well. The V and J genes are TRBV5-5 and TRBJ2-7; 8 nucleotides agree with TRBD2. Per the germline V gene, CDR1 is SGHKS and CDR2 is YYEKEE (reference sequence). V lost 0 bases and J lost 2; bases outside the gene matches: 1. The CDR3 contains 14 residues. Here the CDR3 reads CASSLAGGAYEQYF. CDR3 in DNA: TGTGCCAGCAGCTTGGCCGGGGGGGCCTACGAGCAGTACTTC. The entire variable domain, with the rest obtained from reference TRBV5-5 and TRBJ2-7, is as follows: DAGVTQSPTHLIKTRGQQVTLRCSPISGHKSVSWYQQVLGQGPQFIFQYYEKEERGRGNFPDRFSARQFPNYSSELNVNALLLGDSALYLCASSLAGGAYEQYFGPGTRLTVT.

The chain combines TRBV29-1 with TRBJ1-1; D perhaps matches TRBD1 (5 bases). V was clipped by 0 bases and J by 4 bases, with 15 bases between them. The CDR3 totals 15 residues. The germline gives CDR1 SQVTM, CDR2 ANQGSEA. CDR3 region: CSVEDWGGSGTEAFF. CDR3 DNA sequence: TGCAGCGTTGAAGATTGGGGGGGATCGGGCACTGAAGCTTTCTTT.

CDR3 residues: CASSPRVAGAVDTQYF. The CDR3 DNA reads as TGTGCCAGCAGTCCCCGGGTAGCGGGAGCGGTAGATACGCAGTATTTT. The V and J genes are TRBV27 and TRBJ2-3; 9 bases line up with TRBD2. CDR1 and CDR2 (germline): MNHEY, SMNVEV (reference sequence). The ends lost 5 bases at V and 5 bases at J; junction bases unmatched: 11. The CDR3 sequence is 16 residues long.

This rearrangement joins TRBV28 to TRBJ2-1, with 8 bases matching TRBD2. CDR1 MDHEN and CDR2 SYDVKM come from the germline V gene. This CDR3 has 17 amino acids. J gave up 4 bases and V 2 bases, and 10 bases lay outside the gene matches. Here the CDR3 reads CASSLKKTSGGYNEQFF. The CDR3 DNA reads TGTGCCAGCAGTTTAAAAAAAACTAGCGGAGGGTACAATGAGCAGTTCTTC.

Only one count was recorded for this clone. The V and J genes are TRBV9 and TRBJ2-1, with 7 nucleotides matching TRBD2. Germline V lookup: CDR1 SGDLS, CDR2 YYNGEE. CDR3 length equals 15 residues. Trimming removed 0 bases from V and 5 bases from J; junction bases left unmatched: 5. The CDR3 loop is CASSVGGSPHNEQFF. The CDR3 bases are TGTGCCAGCAGCGTAGGCGGGAGCCCCCACAATGAGCAGTTCTTC.

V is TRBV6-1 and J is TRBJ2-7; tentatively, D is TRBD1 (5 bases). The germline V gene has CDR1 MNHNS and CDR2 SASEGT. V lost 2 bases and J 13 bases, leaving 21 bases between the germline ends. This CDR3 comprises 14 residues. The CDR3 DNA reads TGTGCCAGCAGTGAATCGTGGCAGGGCGGCGACGCTTACTTC. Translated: CASSESWQGGDAYF.

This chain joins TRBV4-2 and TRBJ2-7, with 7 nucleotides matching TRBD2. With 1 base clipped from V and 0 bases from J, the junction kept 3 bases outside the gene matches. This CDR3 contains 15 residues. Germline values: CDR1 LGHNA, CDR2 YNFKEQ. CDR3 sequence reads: CASSQGDYFSYEQYF. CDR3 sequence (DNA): TGTGCCAGCAGCCAAGGGGACTACTTCTCCTACGAGCAGTACTTC.

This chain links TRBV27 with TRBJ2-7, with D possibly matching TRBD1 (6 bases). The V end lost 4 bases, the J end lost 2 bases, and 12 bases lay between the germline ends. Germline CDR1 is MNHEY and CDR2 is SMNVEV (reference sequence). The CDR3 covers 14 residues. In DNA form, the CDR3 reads TGTGCCAGCAGTTCGTACAGGGATGCCTACGAGCAGTACTTC. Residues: CASSSYRDAYEQYF.